The clone carrying this TCR beta chain appeared many times. Its antigen is unknown. The sample originates from a study of T cells in Graves' hyperthyroidism and ophthalmopathy. Study results and limitations: Most clonotypes that expanded in the thyroid above 0.001 also showed up in blood.

This CDR3 is built from 14 residues. V was pared by 5 bases and J by 9 bases, with 7 bases of the junction left unmatched. CDR1 and CDR2 (germline): MNHEY, SMNVEV (reference sequence). RNA transcripts served as the template for amplifying TCR beta CDR3 regions. First-round RT-PCR targeting the TCR CDR3 was performed with the HTBI primer set. TCRdb reanalysed the multiplex PCR reads using MiXCR and keeps one entry per CDR3 protein. The table lists tens of thousands of distinct CDR3 sequences, roughly 56% of them singletons, with 30% to 40% in the top ten. The receptor was isolated from a man younger than 35 with Graves' hyperthyroidism. Sequencing was done on a sample of peripheral blood or thyroid tissue (not recorded which). The gene calls are TRBV27 and TRBJ1-6, with 7 positions matching TRBD1. The CDR3 loop is CASSNRGNASPLHF. In nucleotides, the CDR3 is TGTGCCAGCAGTAACAGGGGTAACGCTTCACCCCTCCACTTT.